The source of this T cell receptor beta chain is a study of low-dose radiotherapy and immunotherapy resistance in tumors (dated by TCRdb to 2021 to 2024). The study in broad terms: In Cohort 1, 0.5 Gy per fraction was delivered every 2 weeks, and a total PTV dose of 6.5 Gy was prescribed. Intravenous cyclophosphamide at 200 mg/m2 was administered every two weeks, one day ahead of each radiation and immunotherapy administration. Starting on cycle 1 day 1, patients took 300 mg of aspirin by mouth once a day for four cycles. In Cohort 2, 1 Gy per fraction was delivered every two weeks, for a total of 13 Gy over 26 weeks. Eight patients were included in the translational analysis: three from the first dose cohort and the first five from the second dose cohort. Trial participants were not randomized into treatment groups. Nivolumab was administered intravenously as a 240 mg flat dose every two weeks, and ipilimumab was administered intravenously at 1 mg/kg every six weeks.

At least ten counts were recorded for this clonotype. Its binding antigen is unknown. Base qualities are not at hand, and no much larger clone is one base apart. Unmatched junction bases come to 4, with V trimmed by 3 bases and J by 6 bases. The CDR3 covers 15 residues, taking in both the cysteine and the phenylalanine. The entry retains the CDR3 DNA only, 45 bases that are in frame from base 1. Looking up the germline V gene yields CDR1 SGHTA and CDR2 FQGNSA. The time point label for this specimen denotes: before trial treatment. Donors were enrolled in RACIN, a single-arm phase I dose-escalation trial combining nivolumab, ipilimumab, aspirin, low-dose cyclophosphamide and low-dose radiotherapy. Patients with advanced, TIL-negative solid tumors were considered eligible. For sequencing, an Illumina HiSeq 2500 was employed. First-strand cDNA was synthesized with Superscript III and a set of TRAV- and TRBV-specific primers, covering both TCRalpha and TCRbeta chains. TCRs were amplified with Phusion for roughly 20 PCR cycles using a constant-region primer together with the adapter attached to the V primers. The MessageAmp II aRNA Amplification Kit was used to amplify the isolated mRNA, with in vitro transcription run for 16 hours at 37 degrees C. mRNA for TCR sequencing was isolated with the Dynabeads mRNA DIRECT Purification Kit. A second 25-cycle Phusion PCR added indexed Illumina adapters, and products were purified with AMPure XP beads. Per the authors' processing: Using custom Perl scripts, TCR sequences that encoded the same protein were pooled, out-of-frame sequences were dropped, and the abundance of each clonotype was calculated. TCR sequences supported by only a single read were excluded from analysis. Among the metrics used to describe the repertoires were Shannon entropy, Gini index, clonality, richness, and the frequency of TCRs shared between repertoires. The public reads were reanalyzed by TCRdb: fastp trimming at Q25, MiXCR alignment, in-frame beta chains only. Entries are consolidated by CDR3 protein sequence, retaining the most common genes and DNA. The V and J calls, along with clone size, are taken from TCRdb and not from the paper's own processing. This sample comprises around 90,000 distinct CDR3 sequences, about 20% of them detected only once. Of the sample, 5% to 7% falls within the top ten clones.

Recombination linked TRBV7-2 to TRBJ2-2; TRBD2 lines up with 10 middle nucleotides. The source is a male donor with prostate cancer. The input for sequencing was PBMCs, taken before treatment. The CDR3 reads CASSFRTSGAGELFF. In nucleotide form, the sequence is TGTGCCAGCAGCTTTAGGACTAGCGGCGCCGGGGAGCTGTTTTTT.